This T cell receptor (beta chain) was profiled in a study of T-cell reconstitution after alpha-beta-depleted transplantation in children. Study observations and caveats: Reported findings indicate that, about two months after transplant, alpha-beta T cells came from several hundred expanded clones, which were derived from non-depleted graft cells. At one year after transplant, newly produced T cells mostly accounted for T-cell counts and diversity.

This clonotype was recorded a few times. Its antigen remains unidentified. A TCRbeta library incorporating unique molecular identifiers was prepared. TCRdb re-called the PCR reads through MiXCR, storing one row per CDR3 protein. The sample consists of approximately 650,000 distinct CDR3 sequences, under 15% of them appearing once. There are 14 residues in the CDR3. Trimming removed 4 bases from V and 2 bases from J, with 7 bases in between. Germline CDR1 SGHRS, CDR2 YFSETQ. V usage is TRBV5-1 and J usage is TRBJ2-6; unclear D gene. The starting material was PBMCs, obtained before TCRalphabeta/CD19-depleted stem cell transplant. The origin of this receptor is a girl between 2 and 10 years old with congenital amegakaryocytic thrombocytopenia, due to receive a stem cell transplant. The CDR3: CASSLTPGANVLTF. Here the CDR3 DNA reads TGCGCCAGCAGCCTGACGCCTGGGGCCAACGTCCTGACTTTC.